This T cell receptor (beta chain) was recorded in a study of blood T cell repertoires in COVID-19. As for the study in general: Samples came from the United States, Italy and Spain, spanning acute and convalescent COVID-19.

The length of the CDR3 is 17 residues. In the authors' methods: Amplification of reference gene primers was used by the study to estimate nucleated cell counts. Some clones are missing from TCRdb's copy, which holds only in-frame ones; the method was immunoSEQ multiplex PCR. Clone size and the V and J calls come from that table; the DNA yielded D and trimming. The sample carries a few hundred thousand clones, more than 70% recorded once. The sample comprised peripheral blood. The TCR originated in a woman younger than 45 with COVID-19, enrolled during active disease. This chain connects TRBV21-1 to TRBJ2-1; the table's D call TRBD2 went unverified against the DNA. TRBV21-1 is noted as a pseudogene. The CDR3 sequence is CASSKGWTSGPGYEQFF. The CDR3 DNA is TGTGCCAGCAGCAAAGGGTGGACTAGCGGGCCGGGCTATGAGCAGTTCTTC.